The 20 T cell receptor beta chains in this list originate from one sample, sequenced in a study of shared clonotypes between healthy human individuals. Naive CD8 cells, CD45RO-negative and positively selected for CCR7, excluded terminally differentiated effector memory CD45RA+ cells. The data were produced by immunoSEQ multiplex PCR, yet TCRdb's version contains in-frame clones alone and is incomplete. Of some 2,100,000 clones listed, 85% to 95% are singletons. The sequencing input was naive CD8+ T cells from PBMCs. These receptors all come from a man aged 18 to 29 in good health. Some clones in this sample may be carry-over from other donors' samples.

This clone was picked up a small number of times. The rearrangement joins TRBV6-1 to TRBJ1-3; D ambiguous. This CDR3 has 14 amino acids. Germline lookup yields CDR1 MNHNS and CDR2 SASEGT. Trimming shortened V by 1 base and J by 4 bases, and 8 bases separated the two germline ends. The CDR3 DNA sequence: TGTGCCAGCAGTGAAGTCTACCGAGGAAACACCATATATTTT. Translating gives CASSEVYRGNTIYF.

CDR3 sequence: CASSQQTQGRETQYF. Here the CDR3 DNA reads TGTGCCAGCAGCCAACAGACACAAGGAAGGGAGACCCAGTACTTC. The chain has TRBV7-9 and TRBJ2-5; D unresolved. Germline loops: CDR1 SEHNR, CDR2 FQNEAQ (reference sequence). V lost 5 bases to trimming and J lost 5 bases, with 18 bases between them. This CDR3 is 15 amino acids long.

The CDR3 nucleotides are TGTGCCAGCAGCTTCCCGACAGGGGGCGGAAGCTCCTACGAGCAGTACTTC. Encoded protein: CASSFPTGGGSSYEQYF. This chain links TRBV7-9 with TRBJ2-7; 10 nucleotides agree with TRBD1. This CDR3 has 17 amino acids. The V and J ends lost 3 bases and 0 bases, in that order; junction bases with no gene match: 8. Germline assignment: CDR1 SEHNR and CDR2 FQNEAQ (reference sequence).

The chain has TRBV7-9 and TRBJ2-5, with 10 bases matching TRBD1. Germline CDR1 and CDR2: SEHNR and FQNEAQ (reference sequence). The CDR3 runs 17 residues. With V trimmed by 2 bases and J by 5 bases, 11 bases remained unmatched. The CDR3 reads CASSLPMLTGGSETQYF. The CDR3 DNA reads TGTGCCAGCAGCTTACCTATGTTGACAGGGGGCTCGGAGACCCAGTACTTC.

This clone was counted between two and nine times. Other DNA sequences within the sample encode an identical CDR3. The chain couples TRBV7-9 to TRBJ2-7; D assignment may be TRBD1 or TRBD2 (5 bases each). Trimming cost V 5 bases and J 2 bases, with 7 bases left between them. Germline-derived CDR1 and CDR2 are SEHNR and FQNEAQ (reference sequence). The CDR3 consists of 12 residues. The CDR3 region is CASSGGPYEQYF. The CDR3 nucleotides are TGTGCCAGCAGCGGGGGTCCCTACGAGCAGTACTTC.

This rearrangement joins TRBV4-1 to TRBJ1-5; unclear D gene. CDR3 length: 14 amino acids. The V end lost 4 bases, the J end lost 3 bases, and 10 bases lay between the germline ends. Germline CDR1 reads MGHRA; CDR2 reads YSYEKL. The CDR3 DNA sequence: TGCGCCAGCAGCCTTGGACCGATCAATCAGCCCCAGCATTTT. Amino acid sequence: CASSLGPINQPQHF.

The chain combines TRBV4-2 with TRBJ2-3; no firm D call. CDR1 and CDR2 from the germline V gene are LGHNA and YNFKEQ. CDR3 length: 14 amino acids. V lost 0 bases and J 2 bases, leaving 6 bases between the germline ends. The CDR3 here is CASSQEINTDTQYF. The CDR3 DNA reads TGTGCCAGCAGCCAAGAAATCAACACAGATACGCAGTATTTT.

The chain combines TRBV2 with TRBJ2-1; D is unresolved. Per germline, CDR1 SNHLY and CDR2 FYNNEI. The CDR3 spans 13 residues. The V end was cut by 2 bases, the J end by 10 bases, with 12 bases between. The CDR3 loop is CASSELSLEEQFF. The DNA for the CDR3 is TGTGCCAGCAGTGAACTCAGCCTCGAAGAGCAGTTCTTC.

This chain uses TRBV7-9 with TRBJ2-7, with 8 bases that match TRBD2. The germline CDR1 and CDR2 sequences are SEHNR and FQNEAQ (reference sequence). The trim removed 3 bases at V and 4 bases at J, leaving 8 bases unmatched. This CDR3 is 15 amino acids long. Written as DNA, the CDR3 is TGTGCCAGCAGCTTGTTTTATGGCGGGAGGTACGAGCAGTACTTC. Protein: CASSLFYGGRYEQYF.

The rearrangement uses TRBV25-1 and TRBJ2-3, with unresolved D. V dropped 2 bases and J dropped 3 bases, with 6 bases sitting between them. The germline V gene has CDR1 MGHDK and CDR2 SYGVNS. This CDR3 comprises 13 residues. The CDR3 coding sequence is TGTGCCAGCAGTGAAATGCGAACAGATACGCAGTATTTT. It is translated as CASSEMRTDTQYF.

The V and J genes are TRBV9 and TRBJ2-7, with TRBD1 identical over 7 bases. The CDR3 has 14 amino acids. Germline CDR1 reads SGDLS; CDR2 reads YYNGEE. Trimming cost V 4 bases and J 2 bases; bases outside gene matches: 6. The CDR3 reads CASSPRDSTYEQYF. The CDR3 nucleotides are TGTGCCAGCAGCCCTCGGGACAGCACCTACGAGCAGTACTTC.

This clone was found once. The V gene is TRBV2, the J gene TRBJ2-5; no reliable D call. V gave up 3 bases and J gave up 5 bases, with 7 bases separating them. Germline V gene data show CDR1 as SNHLY and CDR2 as FYNNEI. This CDR3 region has 12 residues. The CDR3 bases are TGTGCCAGCAGTGATATGAAGGAGACCCAGTACTTC. Protein sequence: CASSDMKETQYF.

This sequence joins TRBV11-2 and TRBJ2-7; TRBD2 matches 7 bases. CDR1 and CDR2 (germline): SGHAT, FQNNGV. The CDR3 totals 14 residues. The junction had 4 bases not matched to a gene; V was cut back by 2 bases and J by 3 bases. CDR3 nucleotide sequence: TGTGCCAGCAGCTTAAGGGGCGGGGGCTACGAGCAGTACTTC. This sequence encodes CASSLRGGGYEQYF. The entire variable domain, with the rest obtained from reference TRBV11-2 and TRBJ2-7, is as follows: EAGVAQSPRYKIIEKRQSVAFWCNPISGHATLYWYQQILGQGPKLLIQFQNNGVVDDSQLPKDRFSAERLKGVDSTLKIQPAKLEDSAVYLCASSLRGGGYEQYFGPGTRLTVT.

The rearrangement uses TRBV13 and TRBJ1-6; D call uncertain. CDR3 size: 12 residues. Trimming removed 5 bases at V and 10 bases at J, with 9 bases between. The V gene's germline CDR1 is PRHDT and CDR2 FYEKMQ (reference sequence). The CDR3 sequence: CASSPLTSPLHF. The CDR3 coding sequence is TGTGCCAGCAGCCCCCTCACCTCACCCCTCCACTTT.

V is TRBV28 and J is TRBJ2-2, with 8 bases matching TRBD1. Germline V gene data show CDR1 as MDHEN and CDR2 as SYDVKM. The CDR3 is 14 residues long. Trimming removed 7 bases from V and 5 bases from J; junction bases left unmatched: 6. CDR3 sequence: CASNIQGATGELFF. In DNA, the CDR3 is TGTGCCAGCAATATTCAGGGGGCGACCGGGGAGCTGTTTTTT.

J is TRBJ1-2 and V is TRBV29-1; a possible D gene is TRBD1 (5 bases). Trimming cost V 1 base and J 5 bases, with 14 bases left between them. This CDR3 has 14 amino acids. CDR1 is SQVTM and CDR2 is ANQGSEA in the germline V gene. The CDR3 reads CSVEGTGQRYGYTF. CDR3 coding DNA: TGCAGCGTTGAAGGGACGGGGCAGCGGTATGGCTACACCTTC.

V is TRBV18 and J is TRBJ2-5; 10 bases are shared with TRBD2. Germline lookup yields CDR1 KGHSH and CDR2 LQKENI. The ends lost 5 bases at V and 5 bases at J; junction bases unmatched: 5. CDR3 length: 14 residues. The DNA of the CDR3 is TGTGCCAGCTCAAGTAGCGGGAGGATGGAGACCCAGTACTTC. The encoded protein is CASSSSGRMETQYF.

This rearrangement joins TRBV6-6 to TRBJ2-1; possible D gene TRBD2, 5 bases. Germline V gene lookup returns CDR1 MNHNY and CDR2 SVGAGI (reference sequence). The CDR3 is 15 amino acids. V was trimmed by 2 bases and J by 1 base, leaving 9 bases between them. CDR3 region: CASSYGEISYNEQFF. The DNA of the CDR3 is TGTGCCAGCAGTTACGGGGAGATATCCTACAATGAGCAGTTCTTC.

CDR3: CASSDIGRPYNEQFF. CDR3 DNA: TGTGCCAGCAGTGACATAGGGCGGCCTTACAATGAGCAGTTCTTC. V usage is TRBV6-4 and J usage is TRBJ2-1, with D uncertain. Trimming stripped 2 bases from V and 4 bases from J, with 12 bases between. Per germline, CDR1 MRHNA and CDR2 SNTAGT. This CDR3 contains 15 residues.

As concerns this clone: Other DNA sequences from this sample encode an identical CDR3 as well. The chain has TRBV27 and TRBJ1-2; D is perhaps TRBD1 (5 bases). Germline CDR1 reads MNHEY; CDR2 reads SMNVEV (reference sequence). Trimming pared 3 bases from V and 3 bases from J, leaving 11 bases between. The CDR3 has 14 amino acids. The CDR3 sequence: CASSLAGRDYGYTF. The CDR3 DNA sequence: TGTGCCAGCAGTTTGGCAGGGAGAGACTATGGCTACACCTTC.